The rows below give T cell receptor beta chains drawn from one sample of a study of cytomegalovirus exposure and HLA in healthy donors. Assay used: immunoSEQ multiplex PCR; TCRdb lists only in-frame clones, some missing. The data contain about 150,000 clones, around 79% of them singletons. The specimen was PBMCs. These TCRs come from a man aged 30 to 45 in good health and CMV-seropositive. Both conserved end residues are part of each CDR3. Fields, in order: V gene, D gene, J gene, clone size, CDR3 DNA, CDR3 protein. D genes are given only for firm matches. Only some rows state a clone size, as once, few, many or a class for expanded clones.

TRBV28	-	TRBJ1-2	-	TGTGCCAGCAGTTCCCAGGGGCAGGGAGACTATGGCTACACCTTC	CASSSQGQGDYGYTF
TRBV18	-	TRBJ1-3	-	TGTGCCAGCGGCGACAGGGGAAACACCATATATTTT	CASGDRGNTIYF
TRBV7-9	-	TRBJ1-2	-	TGTGCCAGCAGGCGGGACCCAGAGAAAGGCTACACCTTC	CASRRDPEKGYTF
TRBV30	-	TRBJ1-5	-	TGTGCCTGGAGTGTACTCGGAGGTCAGCCCCAGCATTTT	CAWSVLGGQPQHF
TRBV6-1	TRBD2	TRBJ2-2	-	TGTGCCAGCAGTGAATTACTAGCGGGGAACACCGGGGAGCTGTTTTTT	CASSELLAGNTGELFF
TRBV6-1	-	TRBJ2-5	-	TGTGCCAGCAGTGGGACAGCTCAAGAGACCCAGTACTTC	CASSGTAQETQYF
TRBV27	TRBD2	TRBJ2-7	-	TGTGCCAGCAGCTCGACTAGCGGGAGTTACGAGCAGTACTTC	CASSSTSGSYEQYF
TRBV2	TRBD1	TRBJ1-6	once	TGTGTCAGACAGGGAGCGGATTCACCCCTCCACTTT	CVRQGADSPLHF
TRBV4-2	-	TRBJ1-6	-	TGTGCCAGCAGCCAAGAAGTGTTTATGGGGGGGATTGCTTCACCCCTCCACTTT	CASSQEVFMGGIASPLHF
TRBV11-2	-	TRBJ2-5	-	TGTGCCAGCAGCTTAGTCCTCGCGTCCGGGGAGACCCAGTACTTC	CASSLVLASGETQYF
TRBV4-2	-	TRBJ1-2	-	TGTGCCAGCAGCCAAGATTTTCCAGGAAACTATGGCTACACCTTC	CASSQDFPGNYGYTF
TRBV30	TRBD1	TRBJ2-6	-	TGTGCCTGGAGTGCGGACAGGGGCTCTGGGGCCAACGTCCTGACTTTC	CAWSADRGSGANVLTF
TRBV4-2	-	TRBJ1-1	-	TGTGCCAGCAGCCAAGAGCTCGTGGCAGCTGAAGCTTTCTTT	CASSQELVAAEAFF
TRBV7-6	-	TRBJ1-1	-	TGTGCCAGCAGCTCCGGGGGAACTCCTGAAGCTTTCTTT	CASSSGGTPEAFF
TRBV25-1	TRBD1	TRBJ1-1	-	TGTGCCAGCAACCGGGACAGTGTCACTGAAGCTTTCTTT	CASNRDSVTEAFF
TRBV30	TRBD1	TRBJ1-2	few	TGTGCCTGGACAGGGGGCTATGGCTACACCTTC	CAWTGGYGYTF
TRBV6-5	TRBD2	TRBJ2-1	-	TGTGCCAGCAGTCCTGGGACTAGGCTAGGTGAGCAGTTCTTC	CASSPGTRLGEQFF
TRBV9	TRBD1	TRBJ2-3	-	TGTGCCAGCAGCCCAGGGGGGACAGGGAGGACAGATACGCAGTATTTT	CASSPGGTGRTDTQYF
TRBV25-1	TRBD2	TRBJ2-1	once	TGTGCCAGCACCCTAGCGGGTAAATACAATGAGCAGTTCTTC	CASTLAGKYNEQFF
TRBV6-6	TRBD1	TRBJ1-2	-	TGTGCCAGCAGTGGGGACAGGCATGGCTACACCTTC	CASSGDRHGYTF
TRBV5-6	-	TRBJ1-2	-	TGTGCCAGCAGCCTCCGCGGGGCCTTCGAGGGCTACACCTTC	CASSLRGAFEGYTF
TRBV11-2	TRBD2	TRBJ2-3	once	TGTGCCAGCAGCTTAGGAAGTAGCGGGAGCACAGATACGCAGTATTTT	CASSLGSSGSTDTQYF
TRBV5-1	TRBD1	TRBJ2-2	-	TGCGCCAGCAGCAGGGGACAGGTGAACACCGGGGAGCTGTTTTTT	CASSRGQVNTGELFF
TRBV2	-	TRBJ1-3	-	TGTGCCAGCAGTATTTGGACAAGGGCCGGAAACACCATATATTTT	CASSIWTRAGNTIYF
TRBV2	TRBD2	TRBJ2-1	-	TGTGCCAGCAGTGATTCTAGCGGGAGGGCCAATGAGCAGTTCTTC	CASSDSSGRANEQFF
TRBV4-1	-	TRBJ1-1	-	TGCGCCAGCAGCTCCGTTGGGAGCACTGAAGCTTTCTTT	CASSSVGSTEAFF